The T cell receptor (beta chain) described here comes from a study of blood T cell repertoires in COVID-19. Study-level information: COVID-19 samples, acute and convalescent, were from the United States, Italy and Spain. PBMCs, B-cell-depleted T cells, or T cells provided the cDNA or gDNA that made up the material.

CDR1 and CDR2 (germline): LGHDT, YNNKEL (reference sequence). The germline V and J ends were trimmed by 1 base and 7 bases, with 5 bases remaining between them. CDR3 length equals 12 residues. As originally analysed: Counts of nucleated cells, estimated from reference gene primer amplification, were obtained. Clones were sequenced by immunoSEQ multiplex PCR, and TCRdb holds only the in-frame ones, with some missing. V and J calls plus clone size are reproduced from that table; the DNA served to infer D and trimming. The sample shows around 29,000 clones, over 70% of them seen only once. The rearrangement joins TRBV3-1 (or the pseudogene TRBV3-2) to TRBJ2-1; no reliable D call. The sequence came from a woman aged 70 to 79 with active or convalescent COVID-19. The sequenced sample consisted of peripheral blood. The CDR3 DNA is TGTGCCAGCAGCCAAGCCACAAATGAGCAGTTCTTC. Translation gives CASSQATNEQFF.